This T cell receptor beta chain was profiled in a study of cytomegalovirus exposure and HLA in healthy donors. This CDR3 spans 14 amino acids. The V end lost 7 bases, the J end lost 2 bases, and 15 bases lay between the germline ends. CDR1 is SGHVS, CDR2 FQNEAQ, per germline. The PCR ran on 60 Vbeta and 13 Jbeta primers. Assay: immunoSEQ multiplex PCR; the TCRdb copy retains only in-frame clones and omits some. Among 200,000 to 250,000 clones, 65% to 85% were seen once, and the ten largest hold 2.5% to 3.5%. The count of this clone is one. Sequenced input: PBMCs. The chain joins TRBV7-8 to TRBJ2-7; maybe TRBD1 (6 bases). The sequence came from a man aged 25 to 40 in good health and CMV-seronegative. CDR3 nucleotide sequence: TGTGCCAGCAACCCGTCAGGGGTAGCCTACGAGCAGTACTTC. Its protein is CASNPSGVAYEQYF.